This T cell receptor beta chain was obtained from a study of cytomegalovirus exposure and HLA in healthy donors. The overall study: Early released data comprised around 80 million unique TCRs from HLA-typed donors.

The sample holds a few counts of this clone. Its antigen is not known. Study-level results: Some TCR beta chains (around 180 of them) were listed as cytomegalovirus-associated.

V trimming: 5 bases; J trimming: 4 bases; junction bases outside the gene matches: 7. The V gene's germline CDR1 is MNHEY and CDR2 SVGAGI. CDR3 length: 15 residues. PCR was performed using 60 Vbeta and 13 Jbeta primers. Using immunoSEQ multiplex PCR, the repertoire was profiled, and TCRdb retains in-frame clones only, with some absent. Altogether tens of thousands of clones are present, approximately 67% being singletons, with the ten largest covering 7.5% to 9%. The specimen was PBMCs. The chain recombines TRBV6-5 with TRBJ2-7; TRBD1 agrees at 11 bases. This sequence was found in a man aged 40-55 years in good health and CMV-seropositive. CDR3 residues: CASSQKDRGPYEQYF. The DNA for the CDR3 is TGTGCCAGCAGTCAGAAGGACAGGGGGCCGTACGAGCAGTACTTC.